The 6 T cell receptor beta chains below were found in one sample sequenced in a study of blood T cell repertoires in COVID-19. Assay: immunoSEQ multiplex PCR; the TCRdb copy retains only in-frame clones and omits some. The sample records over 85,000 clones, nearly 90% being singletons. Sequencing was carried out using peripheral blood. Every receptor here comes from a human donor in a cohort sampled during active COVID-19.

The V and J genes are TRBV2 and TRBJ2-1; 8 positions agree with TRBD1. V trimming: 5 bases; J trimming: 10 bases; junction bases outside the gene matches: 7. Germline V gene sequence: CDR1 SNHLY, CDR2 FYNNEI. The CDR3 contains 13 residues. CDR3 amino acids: CASSLDRADEQFF. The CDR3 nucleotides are TGTGCCAGCAGTCTGGACAGGGCCGACGAGCAGTTCTTC.

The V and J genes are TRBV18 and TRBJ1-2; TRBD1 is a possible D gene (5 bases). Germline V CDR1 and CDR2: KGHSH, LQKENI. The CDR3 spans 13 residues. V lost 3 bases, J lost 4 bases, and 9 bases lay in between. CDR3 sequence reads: CASSPDRSYGYTF. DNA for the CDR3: TGTGCCAGCTCACCCGACAGAAGCTATGGCTACACCTTC.

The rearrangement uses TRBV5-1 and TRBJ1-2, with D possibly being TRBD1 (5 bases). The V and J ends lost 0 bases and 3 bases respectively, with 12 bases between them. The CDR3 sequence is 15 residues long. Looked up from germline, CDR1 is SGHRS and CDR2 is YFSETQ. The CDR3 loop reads CASSLGGLGDYGYTF. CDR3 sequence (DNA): TGCGCCAGCAGCTTGGGTGGTTTAGGGGACTATGGCTACACCTTC.

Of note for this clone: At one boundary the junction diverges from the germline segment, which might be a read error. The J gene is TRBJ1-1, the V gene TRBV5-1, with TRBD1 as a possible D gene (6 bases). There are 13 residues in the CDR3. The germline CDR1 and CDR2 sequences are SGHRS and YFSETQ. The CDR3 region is CASTTGLNSEAFF. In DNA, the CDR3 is TGCGCCAGCACGACAGGTTTGAACAGTGAAGCTTTCTTT. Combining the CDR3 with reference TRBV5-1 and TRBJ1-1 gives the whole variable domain KAGVTQTPRYLIKTRGQQVTLSCSPISGHRSVSWYQQTPGQGLQFLFEYFSETQRNKGNFPGRFSGRQFSNSRSEMNVSTLELGDSALYLCASTTGLNSEAFFGQGTRLTVV.

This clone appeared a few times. CDR3 DNA sequence: TGTGCCAGCAGCGCTTCCGGGACTAGGAAATTATACGAGCAGTACTTC. It codes for CASSASGTRKLYEQYF. This chain uses TRBV5-4 with TRBJ2-7; TRBD2 aligns across 8 bases. The CDR3 is 16 amino acids. With V trimmed by 4 bases and J by 4 bases, 13 bases remained unmatched. Germline loops: CDR1 SGHNT, CDR2 YYREEE (reference sequence).

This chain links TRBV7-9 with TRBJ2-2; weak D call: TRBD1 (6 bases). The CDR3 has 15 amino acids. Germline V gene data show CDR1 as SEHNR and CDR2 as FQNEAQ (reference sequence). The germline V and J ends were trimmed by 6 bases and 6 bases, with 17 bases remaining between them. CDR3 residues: CASSDGTTNSGELFF. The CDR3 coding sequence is TGTGCCAGCAGTGACGGGACAACTAATTCCGGGGAGCTGTTTTTT.